One and the same sample provided the 9 T cell receptor beta chains below, sequenced in a study of T-cell memory formation after mild COVID-19. TCRdb independently ran MiXCR on the 5' RACE reads; one entry per CDR3 protein. Among about 320,000 distinct CDR3 sequences, 13% to 15% were seen once, and the ten largest hold over 20%. Sequences were obtained from PBMCs or a T cell subset sorted from them (not recorded which). These receptors were obtained from a man aged 18 to 30 who had mild COVID-19 (a few samples of this study predate the infection). Cell type and time point are not known.

This clonotype was counted only a few times. This rearrangement joins TRBV4-1 to TRBJ1-2, with D possibly being TRBD1 (6 bases). Germline lookup yields CDR1 MGHRA and CDR2 YSYEKL. This CDR3 has 15 amino acids. V was clipped by 2 bases and J by 2 bases, with 12 bases between them. The CDR3 DNA reads TGCGCCAGCAGCCAACCAGGGGACTCCAACTATGGCTACACCTTC. Its translation: CASSQPGDSNYGYTF.

This clonotype has just a few counts. CDR3 sequence reads: CASLPEPGDADTQYF. DNA for the CDR3: TGTGCCAGCCTCCCGGAGCCGGGGGACGCAGATACGCAGTATTTT. The genes are TRBV5-6 and TRBJ2-3, with D perhaps matching TRBD2 (6 bases). This CDR3 is built from 15 residues. The V and J ends lost 7 bases and 4 bases respectively, with 19 bases between them. Germline CDR1 and CDR2: SGHDT and YYEEEE.

Only a few counts were recorded for this clonotype. The V gene is TRBV19, the J gene TRBJ2-7; tentative D call: TRBD2 (6 bases). Trimming took off 6 bases at V and 7 bases at J, with 16 bases between the two ends. Germline V gene data show CDR1 as LNHDA and CDR2 as SQIVND (reference sequence). The CDR3 is 13 residues long. This CDR3 is CASRAMGGLEQYF. DNA for the CDR3: TGTGCCAGTAGGGCCATGGGGGGTCTGGAGCAGTACTTC.

The table lists this clonotype with a few counts. The chain uses TRBV6-2 or TRBV6-3 and TRBJ2-7; 7 nucleotides align to TRBD1. The ends lost 5 bases at V and 0 bases at J; junction bases unmatched: 7. The germline V gene has CDR1 MNHEY and CDR2 SVGEGT. The CDR3 has 15 residues. CDR3 sequence: CASSRRQGSSYEQYV. The CDR3 DNA follows: TGTGCCAGCAGTAGACGACAGGGCAGCTCCTACGAGCAGTACGTC.

The chain combines TRBV20-1 with TRBJ1-1; 9 bases agree with TRBD1. Germline loops: CDR1 DFQATT, CDR2 SNEGSKA (reference sequence). There are 14 residues in the CDR3. Losses at the gene ends were 7 bases for V and 10 bases for J; bases not matched to a gene: 16. In DNA, the CDR3 is TGCAGTGTTCTCCGGGAAGGGACAGGGATTAGAGCTTTCTTT. Its translation is CSVLREGTGIRAFF.

This clonotype was seen only a few times. The chain recombines TRBV7-3 with TRBJ2-3, with D tentatively TRBD1 (5 bases). V was shortened by 4 bases and J by 3 bases, with 17 bases between the two germline ends. Germline V gene sequence: CDR1 SGHTA, CDR2 FQGTGA. This CDR3 has 16 amino acids. CDR3 DNA sequence: TGTGCCAGCAGCTACCCCGGCAGAAAGGGGACAGATACGCAGTATTTT. Its translation is CASSYPGRKGTDTQYF.

This clonotype occurred a few times. The J gene is TRBJ1-2, the V gene TRBV7-2; no definite D call. Germline V gene lookup returns CDR1 SGHTA and CDR2 FQGNSA. The V gene lost 7 bases and the J gene lost 6 bases, with 15 bases spanning the gap. This CDR3 comprises 13 residues. For the CDR3, the DNA is TGTGCCAGCACACAATCTTGGAGTCATGGCTACACCTTC. It translates to CASTQSWSHGYTF.

This chain links TRBV20-1 with TRBJ2-4; possible D gene TRBD1, 6 bases. The length of the CDR3 is 16 residues. Germline CDR1 and CDR2: DFQATT and SNEGSKA (reference sequence). V gave up 6 bases and J gave up 1 base, with 19 bases separating them. The CDR3 region is CSADLSNRAAKNIQYF. The CDR3 coding sequence is TGCAGTGCCGACCTCTCTAACAGGGCTGCCAAAAACATTCAGTACTTC.

This clonotype was detected a few times. The chain is built from TRBV7-9 and TRBJ1-1; unclear D gene. This CDR3 region has 15 residues. V lost 4 bases, J lost 1 base, and 13 bases lay in between. The germline gives CDR1 SEHNR, CDR2 FQNEAQ (reference sequence). The CDR3 region is CASSSPGWPNTEAFF. The DNA of the CDR3 is TGTGCCAGCAGCTCCCCGGGGTGGCCGAACACTGAAGCTTTCTTT.